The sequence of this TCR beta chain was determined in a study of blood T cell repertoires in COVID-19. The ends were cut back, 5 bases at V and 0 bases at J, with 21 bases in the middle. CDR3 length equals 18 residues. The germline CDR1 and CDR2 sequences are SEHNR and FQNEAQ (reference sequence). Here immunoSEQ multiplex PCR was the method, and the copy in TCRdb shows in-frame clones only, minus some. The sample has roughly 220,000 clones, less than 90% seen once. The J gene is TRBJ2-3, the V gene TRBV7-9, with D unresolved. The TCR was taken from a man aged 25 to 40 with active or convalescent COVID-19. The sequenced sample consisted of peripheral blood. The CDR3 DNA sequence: TGTGCCAGCAGCGGCGGTCCGAAATTTTCCTCTAGCACAGATACGCAGTATTTT. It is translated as CASSGGPKFSSSTDTQYF.